This T cell receptor (beta chain) is from a study of radiotherapy plus CTLA-4 blockade in lung cancer. The table lists this clone with a few counts. Those patients who had chemo-refractory metastatic non-small-cell lung cancer were given focal radiation along with CTLA-4 blockade through ipilimumab. Measured with immunoSEQ multiplex PCR; TCRdb has only the in-frame clones, and not every one. The sample contains about 49,000 clones, 60% to 80% of which appear only once. The CDR3 has 14 residues. Unmatched junction bases numbered 9, after V lost 3 bases and J lost 9 bases. Germline CDR1 and CDR2: SGHRS and YFSETQ.

The source material was peripheral blood, sampled from a patient treated with radiotherapy plus ipilimumab. The chain uses TRBV5-1 and TRBJ1-1; 9 nucleotides agree with TRBD1. The TCR originated in a human donor with non-small cell lung cancer who had stable disease on radiotherapy plus ipilimumab. DNA for the CDR3: TGCGCCAGCAGCTACGGACAGGGGTCGGGAAAAGCTTTCTTT. It encodes CASSYGQGSGKAFF.